The 6 T cell receptor beta chains given below trace back to one sample, sequenced in a study of T cell repertoires in cytomegalovirus infection. TCRdb re-derived calls from the reads in MiXCR, one entry per CDR3 protein. The sample includes nearly 700,000 distinct CDR3 sequences, around 32% of them seen just once. These TCRs' antigens remain unknown. Specimen: cultured PBMCs, collected from culture after CMV antigen stimulation. The receptors derive from a human donor in good health (CMV status not recorded). Some clones in this sample may be carry-over from other donors' samples.

V gene TRBV11-1 combines with J gene TRBJ2-1; D possibly matches TRBD1 or TRBD2 (6 bases each). V shed 3 bases and J shed 5 bases, with 14 bases lying between them. CDR1 is SGHAT and CDR2 is FQDESV in the germline V gene (reference sequence). The CDR3 contains 15 residues. The CDR3 loop reads CASSLGGALDNEQFF. The CDR3 DNA sequence: TGTGCCAGCAGCTTGGGGGGCGCATTGGACAATGAGCAGTTCTTC.

V is TRBV7-6 and J is TRBJ2-1, with D hard to call. CDR1 and CDR2 (germline): SGHVS, FNYEAQ. The CDR3 is 15 amino acids. V shed 4 bases and J shed 2 bases, with 12 bases lying between them. In DNA form, the CDR3 reads TGTGCCAGCAGCTCCATCGGGCCCCCCTACAATGAGCAGTTCTTC. It specifies CASSSIGPPYNEQFF.

In its sample, this clonotype was seen many times. The chain is built from TRBV7-2 and TRBJ2-1; 11 positions match TRBD2. CDR1 is SGHTA and CDR2 is FQGNSA in the germline V gene. CDR3 size: 15 residues. J lost 6 bases, V lost 5 bases, and 6 bases had no gene match. The CDR3 spells CASSIIAGGANEQFF. The CDR3 region has the DNA TGTGCCAGCAGCATTATAGCGGGGGGGGCCAATGAGCAGTTCTTC.

This clonotype was seen a few times. The chain has TRBV6-2 or TRBV6-3 and TRBJ2-7; D gene unclear. Per the germline V gene, CDR1 is MNHEY and CDR2 is SVGEGT. This CDR3 spans 12 amino acids. Trimming removed 2 bases at V and 6 bases at J, with 8 bases between. The CDR3 bases are TGTGCCAGCAGTTACCCCCCACGCGAGCAGTACTTC. Translating gives CASSYPPREQYF.

The chain couples TRBV12-3 or TRBV12-4 to TRBJ2-1; no clear D. The V gene lost 3 bases and the J gene lost 4 bases, with 10 bases spanning the gap. This CDR3 has 14 residues. The CDR3 sequence: CASSFSSGYNEQFF. The CDR3 nucleotides read TGTGCCAGCAGTTTTTCTAGTGGGTACAATGAGCAGTTCTTC.

The chain recombines TRBV7-2 with TRBJ2-7; a possible D gene is TRBD1 (5 bases). The CDR3 has 13 residues. Germline lookup yields CDR1 SGHTA and CDR2 FQGNSA. Trimming removed 2 bases from V and 5 bases from J, with 10 bases in between. For the CDR3, the DNA is TGTGCCAGCAGCTTACGAAGGGGCGACGAGCAGTACTTC. Its translation is CASSLRRGDEQYF.